The 14 T cell receptor beta chains reported below all come from one sample, sequenced in a study of blood T cell repertoires in COVID-19. TCRdb keeps only in-frame clones here, not all; method: immunoSEQ multiplex PCR. This sample has 95,000 to 110,000 clones, with more than 75% found just once. The sample taken for sequencing was peripheral blood. These TCRs come from a man between 45 and 60 years old with acute or convalescent COVID-19.

This clone was found once. The V and J genes are TRBV5-1 and TRBJ2-3; D gene ambiguous. Germline lookup yields CDR1 SGHRS and CDR2 YFSETQ. Trimming removed 1 base at V and 6 bases at J, with 6 bases between. The CDR3 is 12 residues long. This chain's CDR3 is CASSLNQDTQYF. For the CDR3, the DNA is TGCGCCAGCAGCTTGAACCAGGATACGCAGTATTTT.

About this clone itself: Other DNA sequences from this sample encode an identical CDR3 as well. This chain uses TRBV18 with TRBJ2-5; D ambiguous. V lost 6 bases, J lost 3 bases, and 5 bases lay in between. From germline, CDR1 is KGHSH and CDR2 LQKENI. The CDR3 covers 11 residues. The CDR3 bases are TGTGCCAGCTCCCCTAAAGAGACCCAGTACTTC. It is translated as CASSPKETQYF.

This clone was seen more than once but under ten times. The chain is built from TRBV19 and TRBJ2-1; the D gene is possibly TRBD2 (6 bases). V was trimmed by 5 bases and J by 9 bases, leaving 20 bases between them. In germline, CDR1 is LNHDA, CDR2 SQIVND (reference sequence). This CDR3 spans 15 amino acids. CDR3 amino acids: CASSGTTRAPFEQFF. In DNA, the CDR3 is TGTGCCAGTAGTGGGACGACTAGGGCACCTTTTGAGCAGTTCTTC.

J is TRBJ2-3 and V is TRBV19; 7 positions agree with TRBD2. V lost 5 bases to trimming and J lost 3 bases; unmatched junction nucleotides: 5. The CDR3 is 14 residues long. The germline CDR1 and CDR2 sequences are LNHDA and SQIVND (reference sequence). The CDR3 spells CASSAGLETDTQYF. The CDR3 nucleotides are TGTGCCAGTAGTGCAGGACTAGAAACAGATACGCAGTATTTT. The complete variable domain, with remaining parts taken from reference TRBV19 and TRBJ2-3, reads DGGITQSPKYLFRKEGQNVTLSCEQNLNHDAMYWYRQDPGQGLRLIYYSQIVNDFQKGDIAEGYSVSREKKESFPLTVTSAQKNPTAFYLCASSAGLETDTQYFGPGTRLTVL.

The V and J genes are TRBV25-1 and TRBJ2-7; possibly TRBD2 for D (5 bases). From germline, CDR1 is MGHDK and CDR2 SYGVNS. The V end lost 6 bases, the J end lost 1 base, and 10 bases lay between the germline ends. This CDR3 is built from 13 residues. The CDR3 bases are TGTGCCAGCAGGGGAGAGCCATCCTACGAGCAGTACTTC. Its protein product is CASRGEPSYEQYF.

The gene calls are TRBV11-3 and TRBJ2-7, with D possibly TRBD1 on 7 matching bases. CDR3 length equals 14 residues. The V gene's germline CDR1 is SGHNT and CDR2 YENEEA. The V and J ends lost 1 base and 6 bases respectively, with 13 bases between them. The CDR3 region is CASSLVGRGVEQYF. CDR3 nucleotides: TGTGCCAGCAGCTTAGTTGGCAGGGGGGTCGAGCAGTACTTC. Drawing the rest from reference TRBV11-3 and TRBJ2-7, the complete variable domain is EAGVVQSPRYKIIEKKQPVAFWCNPISGHNTLYWYLQNLGQGPELLIRYENEEAVDDSQLPKDRFSAERLKGVDSTLKIQPAELGDSAVYLCASSLVGRGVEQYFGPGTRLTVT.

CDR3 DNA sequence: TGTGCCAGTAGTCCCAGCGGGTACCAAGAGACCCAGTACTTC. Its translation is CASSPSGYQETQYF. The chain is built from TRBV19 and TRBJ2-5, with a tentative D call TRBD2 (6 bases). The CDR3 covers 14 residues. Germline CDR1 LNHDA, CDR2 SQIVND (reference sequence). V shed 5 bases and J shed 0 bases, with 10 bases lying between them.

The chain carries TRBV6-5 and TRBJ2-5; 9 bases agree with TRBD2. The CDR3 has 15 amino acids. The V gene end was trimmed by 6 bases and the J gene end by 1 base; junction bases not matched to a gene: 6. Germline loops: CDR1 MNHEY, CDR2 SVGAGI. The CDR3 loop is CASSASSGIQETQYF. In nucleotides, the CDR3 is TGTGCCAGCAGCGCCTCTAGCGGGATCCAAGAGACCCAGTACTTC.

The chain recombines TRBV19 with TRBJ2-1, with D hard to call. CDR1 and CDR2 from the germline V gene are LNHDA and SQIVND (reference sequence). The CDR3 is 12 residues long. V lost 7 bases to trimming and J lost 0 bases, with 4 bases between them. This CDR3 is CASTSSYNEQFF. The CDR3 region has the DNA TGTGCCAGTACGAGCTCCTACAATGAGCAGTTCTTC.

This chain uses TRBV27 with TRBJ2-7; 10 positions match TRBD2. The CDR3 has 14 amino acids. In germline, CDR1 is MNHEY, CDR2 SMNVEV (reference sequence). The ends lost 7 bases at V and 4 bases at J; junction bases unmatched: 7. This chain's CDR3 is CASKAGGPLYEQYF. Here the CDR3 DNA reads TGTGCCAGCAAAGCGGGAGGGCCTCTATACGAGCAGTACTTC.

V is TRBV25-1 and J is TRBJ1-2; a weak D match, TRBD1 (6 bases). The CDR3 has 15 amino acids. V lost 3 bases to trimming and J lost 2 bases, with 13 bases between them. CDR1 MGHDK and CDR2 SYGVNS come from the germline V gene. The DNA for the CDR3 is TGTGCCAGCAGTGACCCCAGGGACACCAACTATGGCTACACCTTC. The encoded protein is CASSDPRDTNYGYTF.

This clone was observed many times. The rearrangement links TRBV5-1 to TRBJ1-5, with a possible D match to TRBD1 (6 bases). Germline V gene lookup returns CDR1 SGHRS and CDR2 YFSETQ. The CDR3 length is 15 residues. Trimming shortened V by 4 bases and J by 4 bases, and 15 bases separated the two germline ends. CDR3: CASSPEPDRNQPQHF. CDR3 DNA: TGCGCCAGCAGCCCTGAACCTGACAGGAATCAGCCCCAGCATTTT. Full variable domain (remainder filled in from reference TRBV5-1 and TRBJ1-5): KAGVTQTPRYLIKTRGQQVTLSCSPISGHRSVSWYQQTPGQGLQFLFEYFSETQRNKGNFPGRFSGRQFSNSRSEMNVSTLELGDSALYLCASSPEPDRNQPQHFGDGTRLSIL.

This chain links TRBV11-3 with TRBJ2-5, with 13 bases aligning to TRBD2. J gave up 4 bases and V 1 base, and 9 bases lay outside the gene matches. The CDR3 consists of 18 residues. CDR1 is SGHNT, CDR2 YENEEA, per germline. The CDR3, as DNA: TGTGCCAGCAGCTTAGGGACTAGCGGGAGCGGGCTGGGAGAGACCCAGTACTTC. It yields the protein CASSLGTSGSGLGETQYF.

This chain uses TRBV9 with TRBJ2-2; 8 positions agree with TRBD2. In germline, CDR1 is SGDLS, CDR2 YYNGEE. The CDR3 contains 17 residues. Trimming at V came to 0 bases and at J to 1 base, leaving 5 bases not matched to a gene. The DNA for the CDR3 is TGTGCCAGCAGCGTAGCTGGGGCGGGAGGGAACACCGGGGAGCTGTTTTTT. It is translated as CASSVAGAGGNTGELFF.